These T cell receptor beta chains were read from a single sample in a study of blood T cells in healthy people across ages. Using its own MiXCR run on the 5' RACE reads, TCRdb lists one record per CDR3 protein. The sample lists about 730,000 distinct CDR3 sequences; about 42% were seen once. Sample: blood. These receptors came from a woman aged 55-70 years in good health. Each CDR3 is given with its conserved first and last residue. D genes are given only for firm matches. Expanded clones get a size class; other rows say once, few or many, or leave the size out.

v_call: TRBV28
clone_size: NA
cdr3_length: 13
d_call: TRBD1
j_call: TRBJ2-1
cdr3_aa: CASSRDRKYEQFF
cdr3_nt: TGTGCCAGCAGTAGGGACAGAAAGTACGAGCAGTTCTTC

v_call: TRBV9
clone_size: NA
cdr3_length: 15
d_call: NA
j_call: TRBJ2-1
cdr3_aa: CASSVVSGAQNEQFF
cdr3_nt: TGTGCCAGCAGCGTAGTATCAGGGGCGCAAAATGAGCAGTTCTTC

v_call: TRBV3-1
clone_size: many
cdr3_length: 15
d_call: NA
j_call: TRBJ2-5
cdr3_aa: CASSQVYREQETQYF
cdr3_nt: TGTGCCAGCAGCCAAGTGTACCGTGAGCAGGAGACCCAGTACTTC

v_call: TRBV25-1
clone_size: few
cdr3_length: 14
d_call: NA
j_call: TRBJ2-7
cdr3_aa: CASSESIGGYSQYF
cdr3_nt: TGTGCCAGCAGTGAATCTATCGGGGGCTATTCACAGTACTTC

v_call: TRBV12-3/TRBV12-4
clone_size: NA
cdr3_length: 19
d_call: TRBD1
j_call: TRBJ1-2
cdr3_aa: CASSLEGQGLRREYYGYTF
cdr3_nt: TGTGCCAGCAGTTTAGAGGGACAGGGGCTTCGGAGGGAATACTATGGCTACACCTTC

v_call: TRBV7-9
clone_size: NA
cdr3_length: 19
d_call: TRBD1
j_call: TRBJ2-7
cdr3_aa: CASSLRGGGSGQGHYEQYF
cdr3_nt: TGTGCCAGCAGCTTGAGAGGAGGGGGATCAGGACAGGGCCACTACGAGCAGTACTTC

v_call: TRBV7-9
clone_size: NA
cdr3_length: 14
d_call: NA
j_call: TRBJ2-5
cdr3_aa: CASSFWTIAETQYF
cdr3_nt: TGTGCCAGCAGCTTTTGGACTATCGCAGAGACCCAGTACTTC

v_call: TRBV18
clone_size: NA
cdr3_length: 14
d_call: NA
j_call: TRBJ1-1
cdr3_aa: CASSEQAMNTEAFF
cdr3_nt: TGTGCCAGCTCTGAACAGGCTATGAACACTGAAGCTTTCTTT

v_call: TRBV15
clone_size: NA
cdr3_length: 17
d_call: NA
j_call: TRBJ2-1
cdr3_aa: CATGIPGTTSSYNEQFF
cdr3_nt: TGTGCCACCGGAATTCCCGGCACAACGAGCTCCTACAATGAGCAGTTCTTC

v_call: TRBV20-1
clone_size: NA
cdr3_length: 14
d_call: TRBD1
j_call: TRBJ2-7
cdr3_aa: CSASSGTGRLEQYF
cdr3_nt: TGCAGTGCTAGTTCGGGGACAGGGCGCCTCGAGCAGTACTTC

v_call: TRBV5-1
clone_size: few
cdr3_length: 13
d_call: NA
j_call: TRBJ2-1
cdr3_aa: CASRSQAVNEQFF
cdr3_nt: TGCGCCAGCAGGTCGCAGGCAGTCAATGAGCAGTTCTTC